These 10 T cell receptor beta chains came from one sample sequenced in a study of sequential checkpoint blockade in melanoma. Assay used: immunoSEQ multiplex PCR; TCRdb lists only in-frame clones, some missing. This sample carries fewer than 4,500 clones, 17% of them seen once, and the ten largest clones take approximately 15%. As to treatment: randomized to nivolumab then ipilimumab (arm A) or the reverse (arm B). The sequencing here drew on tumor tissue (inferred from file names), taken from a patient given nivolumab and ipilimumab in sequence. These TCRs come from a human donor with melanoma.

This clone counts as medium-sized (0.01 to 0.1%). V gene TRBV6-8 combines with J gene TRBJ1-2, with 10 bases identical to TRBD1. The ends lost 6 bases at V and 5 bases at J; junction bases unmatched: 15. The CDR3 length is 17 residues. Germline V gene sequence: CDR1 MNHGY, CDR2 SAAAGT. In DNA form, the CDR3 reads TGTGCCAGCAGAGATCCCGGGACAGGGGTCGGTCTATATGGCTACACCTTC. Protein product: CASRDPGTGVGLYGYTF.

V is TRBV29-1 and J is TRBJ2-3; the D gene could be TRBD1 or TRBD2 (5 bases each). The germline V gene encodes CDR1 SQVTM and CDR2 ANQGSEA. Trimming cost V 7 bases and J 4 bases, with 27 bases left between them. This CDR3 is 17 amino acids long. CDR3 protein: CSAYQRGDREYADTQYF. The DNA for the CDR3 is TGCAGCGCTTACCAACGTGGGGACCGCGAATACGCAGATACGCAGTATTTT.

Sample share makes this clone medium-sized. The chain uses TRBV11-3 and TRBJ2-5; 8 bases match TRBD1. Germline trimming cut 4 bases from V and 0 bases from J; bases unmatched to any gene: 7. This CDR3 comprises 16 residues. Germline CDR1 and CDR2: SGHNT and YENEEA. This chain's CDR3 is CASSYGQGVYQETQYF. The CDR3 nucleotides are TGTGCCAGCAGCTACGGACAGGGAGTGTACCAAGAGACCCAGTACTTC. Combining the CDR3 with reference TRBV11-3 and TRBJ2-5 gives the whole variable domain EAGVVQSPRYKIIEKKQPVAFWCNPISGHNTLYWYLQNLGQGPELLIRYENEEAVDDSQLPKDRFSAERLKGVDSTLKIQPAELGDSAVYLCASSYGQGVYQETQYFGPGTRLLVL.

The J gene is TRBJ2-5, the V gene TRBV6-8; D not resolved. The CDR3 length is 14 residues. Germline loops: CDR1 MNHGY, CDR2 SAAAGT. The ends were cut back, 3 bases at V and 7 bases at J, with 15 bases in the middle. CDR3 in DNA: TGTGCCAGCAGTTATGTTCGAGATTCAGGGACCCAGTACTTC. It is translated as CASSYVRDSGTQYF.

This clone is large (0.1 to 1%) in the sample. This chain links TRBV11-3 with TRBJ1-4; no clear D gene. The germline V and J ends were trimmed by 3 bases and 7 bases, with 15 bases remaining between them. Germline CDR1 reads SGHNT; CDR2 reads YENEEA. This CDR3 is built from 15 residues. The CDR3 DNA reads TGTGCCAGCAGCTTGGAGGCAATTCCAGGTGAAAAACTGTTTTTT. Translation gives CASSLEAIPGEKLFF.

The J gene is TRBJ1-2, the V gene TRBV29-1; 9 bases fit TRBD1. CDR1 and CDR2 (germline): SQVTM, ANQGSEA. This CDR3 has 13 residues. The junction had 7 bases not matched to a gene; V was cut back by 7 bases and J by 4 bases. CDR3 bases: TGCAGCGGGGCCGAACAGGGGGCCTATGGCTACACCTTC. Translating it yields CSGAEQGAYGYTF.

This sequence joins TRBV6-8 and TRBJ1-5; maybe TRBD1 (6 bases). The CDR3 extends over 15 amino acids. V was pared by 8 bases and J by 4 bases, with 18 bases between. Germline loops: CDR1 MNHGY, CDR2 SAAAGT. The CDR3 DNA is TGTGCCAGCGCGCTGGACAGCCTTGCTAATCAGCCCCAGCATTTT. It is translated as CASALDSLANQPQHF.

This clone was seen a handful of times. The V gene is TRBV6-8, the J gene TRBJ2-1; TRBD2 matches 10 bases. With V trimmed by 7 bases and J by 7 bases, 13 bases remained unmatched. Germline CDR1 is MNHGY and CDR2 is SAAAGT. This CDR3 has 16 amino acids. The CDR3 loop is CASTWTVVAGGNEQFF. Here the CDR3 DNA reads TGTGCCAGCACCTGGACGGTGGTAGCGGGAGGAAATGAGCAGTTCTTC.

V is TRBV1 and J is TRBJ1-4; TRBD1 was called by the table and not checked on the DNA. TRBV1 is an annotated pseudogene. The CDR3 is 16 residues long. In nucleotides, the CDR3 is TGCGCCAGCAGCCAAGAAATTGACAGGGGTTATGAAAAACTGTTTTTT. Translating it yields CASSQEIDRGYEKLFF.

The V and J genes are TRBV30 and TRBJ1-5, with D unclear. Germline CDR1 GTSNPN, CDR2 SVGIG (reference sequence). V lost 4 bases and J 1 base, leaving 8 bases between the germline ends. This CDR3 is 13 amino acids long. CDR3 sequence (DNA): TGTGCCTGGAACCGAGGGAGCAATCAGCCCCAGCATTTT. Translation: CAWNRGSNQPQHF.